This TCR beta chain stems from a study of T cell repertoires in cytomegalovirus infection. The study's findings and limits: Within the response measured ex vivo, HLA-C-restricted CMV-specific TCR beta clonotypes were dominant.

On this clonotype itself: The antigen remains undetermined.

Unmatched junction bases numbered 12, after V lost 2 bases and J lost 9 bases. This CDR3 is built from 16 residues. The germline CDR1 and CDR2 sequences are MNHEY and SVGEGT. A single record per CDR3 protein comes from TCRdb applying MiXCR to the reads. The sample carries roughly 600,000 distinct CDR3 sequences, roughly 26% recorded once. V gene TRBV6-2 or TRBV6-3 combines with J gene TRBJ2-1; 8 bases agree with TRBD1. Material: CD8+ T cells from PBMCs. The sequence was obtained from a human donor in good health (CMV status not recorded). Some clones in this sample may be carry-over from other donors' samples. The CDR3 DNA reads TGTGCCAGCAGTTACCTAGGACAGGGCCCCCACGGTGAGCAGTTCTTC. It specifies CASSYLGQGPHGEQFF.